Detailed here is one T cell receptor (beta chain). This sample is part of a study of blood T cell repertoires in COVID-19. Study in general: The United States, Italy and Spain provided the acute and convalescent COVID-19 samples. Sample material is recorded as cDNA or gDNA derived from T cells, B-cell-depleted T cells, or PBMCs.

How the authors handled the data: Estimation of nucleated cell counts was performed using reference gene primer amplification. Profiling relied on immunoSEQ multiplex PCR, and the TCRdb table lists in-frame clones only, not all of them. Clone size and V and J calls were adopted from that table, with D and trimming inferred from the DNA. The repertoire holds roughly 72,000 clones, with 90% as singletons. The V gene end was trimmed by 4 bases and the J gene end by 4 bases; junction bases not matched to a gene: 13. CDR1 SGDLS and CDR2 YYNGEE come from the germline V gene. This CDR3 has 16 residues. The sequence was obtained from a human donor in a cohort sampled during active COVID-19. The genes are TRBV9 and TRBJ2-7, with 8 bases fitting TRBD2. Sequenced sample: peripheral blood. This CDR3 is CASSLDSGGRLYEQYF. The CDR3 nucleotides read TGTGCCAGCAGCCTCGATTCGGGAGGGAGACTTTACGAGCAGTACTTC.